Following are 26 T cell receptor beta chains from one sample sequenced in a study of T-cell memory formation after mild COVID-19. MiXCR, run by TCRdb on the 5' RACE reads, gives a single entry per CDR3 protein. The sample contains about 400,000 distinct CDR3 sequences, roughly 15% of which appear only once. Sequenced: PBMCs or a T cell subset sorted from them (not recorded which). The source is a man in his late teens or twenties who had mild COVID-19 (a few samples of this study predate the infection). Cell type and time point are not known.

This clonotype was counted a few times. The rearrangement joins TRBV5-1 to TRBJ2-7; TRBD1 agrees at 11 bases. Looked up from germline, CDR1 is SGHRS and CDR2 is YFSETQ. The CDR3 covers 15 residues. Unmatched junction bases numbered 6, after V lost 0 bases and J lost 7 bases. CDR3 residues: CASSLGPGQGEEQYF. The CDR3 DNA sequence: TGCGCCAGCAGCTTGGGACCGGGACAGGGGGAAGAGCAGTACTTC.

This clonotype came up many times. The chain is built from TRBV29-1 and TRBJ2-2, with a tentative D call TRBD1 (6 bases). The CDR3 consists of 15 residues. Germline V gene sequence: CDR1 SQVTM, CDR2 ANQGSEA. V gave up 4 bases and J gave up 3 bases, with 15 bases separating them. The CDR3 DNA reads TGCAGCGTTGTATGGGGGCAGACTCACACCGGGGAGCTGTTTTTT. Translating gives CSVVWGQTHTGELFF.

The V and J genes are TRBV4-1 and TRBJ2-2; unclear D gene. Germline values: CDR1 MGHRA, CDR2 YSYEKL. The CDR3 contains 13 residues. V lost 4 bases to trimming and J lost 6 bases, with 9 bases between them. The CDR3 bases are TGCGCCAGCAGCCGGCCCGTGTCCGGGGAGCTGTTTTTT. Residues: CASSRPVSGELFF.

The chain is built from TRBV7-9 and TRBJ2-6, with D perhaps matching TRBD1 or TRBD2 (5 bases each). Trimming shortened V by 6 bases and J by 11 bases, and 5 bases separated the two germline ends. The CDR3 has 10 amino acids. Germline V gene lookup returns CDR1 SEHNR and CDR2 FQNEAQ (reference sequence). As DNA, the CDR3 is TGTGCCAGCAGGGGGGACGTCCTGACTTTC. Amino acid sequence: CASRGDVLTF.

J is TRBJ1-5 and V is TRBV4-1, with 9 bases fitting TRBD1. V shed 1 base, J shed 7 bases, and the junction held 5 bases outside the gene matches. Germline lookup yields CDR1 MGHRA and CDR2 YSYEKL. This CDR3 region has 15 residues. CDR3 DNA: TGCGCCAGCAGCCAAGCTGACAGGGGGGGCCAGCCCCAGCATTTT. It translates to CASSQADRGGQPQHF.

There are a few counts of this clonotype. The V gene is TRBV12-3 or TRBV12-4, the J gene TRBJ1-2, with 11 positions matching TRBD1. Trimming took 5 bases from V and 7 from J; bases not matched to a gene: 6. This CDR3 comprises 14 residues. The CDR3 region has the DNA TGTGCCAGCAGTCGGGACAGGGGGAAAGGTGGCTACACCTTC. This translates into CASSRDRGKGGYTF.

This chain connects TRBV28 to TRBJ1-2, with D possibly being TRBD1 (5 bases). V lost 6 bases and J 0 bases, leaving 14 bases between the germline ends. Germline assignment: CDR1 MDHEN and CDR2 SYDVKM. The CDR3 covers 15 residues. The CDR3 nucleotides read TGTGCCAGCAGCTTCACCGACAGAGCTAACTATGGCTACACCTTC. Translating gives CASSFTDRANYGYTF.

The J gene is TRBJ2-3, the V gene TRBV5-1; D is unclear. CDR1 SGHRS and CDR2 YFSETQ come from the germline V gene. The CDR3 totals 13 residues. V was shortened by 4 bases and J by 4 bases, with 10 bases between the two germline ends. CDR3 sequence reads: CASSTRVPDTQYF. The CDR3 DNA reads as TGCGCCAGCAGCACCCGGGTGCCAGATACGCAGTATTTT.

Many counts were recorded for this clonotype. The CDR3 reads CASSLSRNTEAFF. The CDR3 DNA follows: TGTGCCAGCAGCTTAAGTAGGAACACTGAAGCTTTCTTT. The chain is built from TRBV27 and TRBJ1-1; D ambiguous. Trimming cost V 6 bases and J 1 base, with 9 bases left between them. CDR1 and CDR2 from the germline V gene are MNHEY and SMNVEV (reference sequence). The CDR3 has 13 residues.

At least ten counts were recorded for this clonotype. V gene TRBV7-2 combines with J gene TRBJ1-6, with D hard to call. Germline-derived CDR1 and CDR2 are SGHTA and FQGNSA. The CDR3 contains 13 residues. V lost 5 bases and J lost 5, with 7 bases in between. CDR3 sequence reads: CASSPLHNSPLHF. CDR3 DNA sequence: TGTGCCAGCAGCCCTCTACATAATTCACCCCTCCACTTT.

The chain carries TRBV20-1 and TRBJ2-5; D is possibly TRBD2 (6 bases). The germline V gene has CDR1 DFQATT and CDR2 SNEGSKA (reference sequence). Trimming pared 3 bases from V and 5 bases from J, leaving 16 bases between. This CDR3 is 14 amino acids long. The CDR3 reads CSASGARDWETQYF. The CDR3 DNA reads as TGCAGTGCTAGCGGGGCAAGGGACTGGGAGACCCAGTACTTC.

This clonotype was counted a few times. V usage is TRBV27 and J usage is TRBJ2-5, with 7 positions matching TRBD1. Germline loops: CDR1 MNHEY, CDR2 SMNVEV (reference sequence). CDR3 size: 16 residues. V lost 5 bases and J lost 2; bases outside the gene matches: 11. The CDR3 spells CASSTRRPGGQETQYF. In DNA form, the CDR3 reads TGTGCCAGCAGTACACGCCGGCCAGGGGGACAAGAGACCCAGTACTTC.

This clonotype occurred a few times. The chain links TRBV6-4 to TRBJ1-5, with D uncertain. The CDR3 contains 14 residues. Germline values: CDR1 MRHNA, CDR2 SNTAGT. V lost 6 bases and J 5 bases, leaving 14 bases between the germline ends. CDR3 sequence: CASSPDSTYQPQHF. CDR3 in DNA: TGTGCCAGCAGCCCAGACTCGACCTATCAGCCCCAGCATTTT.

This clonotype was seen only a few times. This sequence joins TRBV7-2 and TRBJ2-3; 9 positions agree with TRBD2. The CDR3 spans 18 residues. J lost 1 base, V lost 4 bases, and 12 bases had no gene match. CDR1 and CDR2 (germline): SGHTA, FQGNSA. Here the CDR3 DNA reads TGTGCCAGCAGCTCCGCCCGGCGGGGGGGCCTGGGCACAGATACGCAGTATTTT. As protein: CASSSARRGGLGTDTQYF.

The rearrangement uses TRBV28 and TRBJ2-5; tentatively, D is TRBD2 (6 bases). CDR3 length: 16 amino acids. V was trimmed by 7 bases and J by 1 base, leaving 19 bases between them. The V gene's germline CDR1 is MDHEN and CDR2 SYDVKM. DNA for the CDR3: TGTGCCAGCACTCCGGACCGGACTAACATCCAAGAGACCCAGTACTTC. Protein sequence: CASTPDRTNIQETQYF. Using reference TRBV28 and TRBJ2-5 for the parts outside the CDR3, the full variable domain is DVKVTQSSRYLVKRTGEKVFLECVQDMDHENMFWYRQDPGLGLRLIYFSYDVKMKEKGDIPEGYSVSREKKERFSLILESASTNQTSMYLCASTPDRTNIQETQYFGPGTRLLVL.

The chain combines TRBV7-6 with TRBJ2-1; perhaps TRBD1 as D (5 bases). The germline V gene encodes CDR1 SGHVS and CDR2 FNYEAQ. V lost 1 base and J 6 bases, leaving 13 bases between the germline ends. The CDR3 covers 15 residues. CDR3 region: CASSLVSRRGNEQFF. The CDR3 DNA reads as TGTGCCAGCAGCTTAGTTAGTCGAAGGGGCAATGAGCAGTTCTTC.

CDR3 sequence reads: CASRGTKKGTQYF. DNA of the CDR3: TGCGCCAGCAGGGGGACAAAAAAAGGGACCCAGTACTTC. The V call is TRBV23-1, the J call TRBJ2-5; D might be TRBD1 (6 bases). TRBV23-1 is classed as an ORF, of uncertain function. This CDR3 region has 13 residues. Trimming stripped 6 bases from V and 7 bases from J, with 15 bases between.

The rearrangement joins TRBV7-3 to TRBJ2-2; D is undetermined. Germline CDR1 and CDR2: SGHTA and FQGTGA. The germline V and J ends were trimmed by 4 bases and 8 bases, with 8 bases remaining between them. CDR3 length equals 12 residues. CDR3 DNA sequence: TGTGCCAGCAGCTCGACGTCTGGGGAGCTGTTTTTT. Protein product: CASSSTSGELFF.

This chain joins TRBV4-1 and TRBJ2-5, with TRBD2 matching 7 bases. This CDR3 comprises 13 residues. Germline V gene sequence: CDR1 MGHRA, CDR2 YSYEKL. Trimming at V came to 2 bases and at J to 7 bases, leaving 4 bases not matched to a gene. The CDR3, as DNA: TGCGCCAGCAGCCAAAGCGGGGACCCGACCCAGTACTTC. Its protein is CASSQSGDPTQYF.

The V gene is TRBV18, the J gene TRBJ1-1, with no clear D. V dropped 3 bases and J dropped 1 base, with 9 bases sitting between them. CDR1 and CDR2 (germline): KGHSH, LQKENI. The CDR3 is made up of 14 amino acids. The CDR3 region is CASSPSSGNTEAFF. CDR3 nucleotides: TGTGCCAGCTCACCCTCGTCCGGGAACACTGAAGCTTTCTTT.

The V call is TRBV7-2, the J call TRBJ2-7; TRBD1 or TRBD2 may be the D gene (5 bases each). Deletions cut 4 bases from V and 2 bases from J, with 15 bases between. Per the germline V gene, CDR1 is SGHTA and CDR2 is FQGNSA. The CDR3 runs 15 residues. This CDR3 reads CASSSGPGPAYEQYV. CDR3 nucleotides: TGTGCCAGCAGCTCGGGACCGGGACCTGCCTACGAGCAGTACGTC.

This clonotype was seen more than once but under ten times. This chain links TRBV7-9 with TRBJ2-2; D is perhaps TRBD1 or TRBD2 (6 bases each). The CDR3 sequence is 13 residues long. The V end was cut by 9 bases, the J end by 6 bases, with 14 bases between. Per germline, CDR1 SEHNR and CDR2 FQNEAQ (reference sequence). The CDR3 region has the DNA TGTGCCAGTCAGCAGAGGGGGGCCGGGGAGCTGTTTTTT. Amino acid sequence: CASQQRGAGELFF.

The J gene is TRBJ1-1, the V gene TRBV4-2, with 8 bases aligning to TRBD1. J lost 1 base, V lost 0 bases, and 7 bases had no gene match. This CDR3 has 17 residues. CDR1 is LGHNA and CDR2 is YNFKEQ in the germline V gene. In DNA form, the CDR3 reads TGTGCCAGCAGCCAAGAGGCCCCGACAGGGGAGAACACTGAAGCTTTCTTT. Protein: CASSQEAPTGENTEAFF.

This clonotype has a count of ten or more. The chain links TRBV4-1 to TRBJ1-1; TRBD1 is a possible D gene (5 bases). The CDR3 length is 13 residues. V was cut by 8 bases and J by 6 bases, with 16 bases left in between. CDR1 is MGHRA, CDR2 YSYEKL, per germline. CDR3 in DNA: TGCGCCAGCGGGGACTTTCGAAGCGCTGAAGCTTTCTTT. It translates to CASGDFRSAEAFF.

The chain recombines TRBV6-6 with TRBJ2-5, with 11 bases matching TRBD1. Germline-derived CDR1 and CDR2 are MNHNY and SVGAGI (reference sequence). Trimming cost V 6 bases and J 4 bases; bases outside gene matches: 10. The CDR3 loop spans 16 amino acids. The CDR3 DNA reads as TGTGCCAGCAGAGCGCCCGGGACAGGGGGAATAGAGACCCAGTACTTC. Translating gives CASRAPGTGGIETQYF.

The V and J genes are TRBV7-9 and TRBJ1-4; weak D call: TRBD1 (5 bases). CDR1 and CDR2 (germline): SEHNR, FQNEAQ (reference sequence). The CDR3 totals 15 residues. V shed 3 bases and J shed 2 bases, with 10 bases lying between them. CDR3 in DNA: TGTGCCAGCAGCTTGGTCTGGGGGACTAATGAAAAACTGTTTTTT. It encodes CASSLVWGTNEKLFF.